The entry below describes one T cell receptor (beta chain). Germline CDR1 reads SGHVS; CDR2 reads FQNEAQ. V gave up 5 bases and J gave up 5 bases; unmatched junction bases: 4. CDR3 length: 13 amino acids. The data belong to a study of blood T cell repertoires in COVID-19. Study-level background: Researchers got acute and convalescent COVID-19 samples from the United States, Italy and Spain. Sample material is recorded as cDNA or gDNA derived from T cells, B-cell-depleted T cells, or PBMCs.

Per the original methods: The authors estimated nucleated cell counts from reference gene primer amplification. Using immunoSEQ multiplex PCR, the repertoire was profiled, and TCRdb retains in-frame clones only, with some absent. V, J and clone size reflect that table, while D and trimming were determined from the DNA. The repertoire includes some 75,000 clones, roughly 89% of them detected once, and about 0.56% sits in the top ten. This clonotype was obtained from a man between 60 and 75 years old with acute or convalescent COVID-19. Specimen: peripheral blood. The chain recombines TRBV7-8 with TRBJ1-1; 8 nucleotides agree with TRBD1. The DNA for the CDR3 is TGTGCCAGCAGCACAACAGGGGGGACTGAAGCTTTCTTT. Translating gives CASSTTGGTEAFF.